One and the same sample provided the 19 T cell receptor beta chains below, sequenced in a study of blood T cell repertoires in COVID-19. This table comes from immunoSEQ multiplex PCR, and its TCRdb copy is limited to in-frame clones, with some not included. The sample lists around 84,000 clones, just under 80% occurring once. The sample taken for sequencing was peripheral blood. Every receptor here comes from a man in his 60s with COVID-19, enrolled during active disease.

The chain uses TRBV11-2 and TRBJ2-7, with TRBD1 as a possible D gene (6 bases). The CDR3 sequence is 15 residues long. Germline values: CDR1 SGHAT, CDR2 FQNNGV. The V end lost 6 bases, the J end lost 3 bases, and 18 bases lay between the germline ends. The CDR3 coding sequence is TGTGCCAGCAGTCCACTTACAGGGATCGTCTACGAGCAGTACTTC. Residues: CASSPLTGIVYEQYF.

CDR3 sequence (DNA): TGTGCCAGCAGCCCTTCTAGCGGGGGGAGCTCCTACGAGCAGTACTTC. This codes for CASSPSSGGSSYEQYF. The genes are TRBV13 and TRBJ2-7, with 11 bases fitting TRBD2. This CDR3 spans 16 amino acids. Unmatched junction bases numbered 6, after V lost 5 bases and J lost 0 bases. The germline V gene has CDR1 PRHDT and CDR2 FYEKMQ (reference sequence).

V and J are TRBV18 and TRBJ2-1; D is uncertain. Trimming removed 5 bases from V and 3 bases from J, with 11 bases in between. Germline V gene sequence: CDR1 KGHSH, CDR2 LQKENI. The CDR3 consists of 14 residues. The CDR3 DNA reads as TGTGCCAGCTCATCGGATGCTAGCTACAATGAGCAGTTCTTC. Translating gives CASSSDASYNEQFF.

The chain employs TRBV11-3 and TRBJ2-3; 8 bases are shared with TRBD2. Per the germline V gene, CDR1 is SGHNT and CDR2 is YENEEA. The CDR3 totals 15 residues. V was clipped by 5 bases and J by 3 bases; unmatched bases: 7. The CDR3 nucleotides read TGTGCCAGCAGCCCCCTCGGGGGGGGGACAGATACGCAGTATTTT. This encodes CASSPLGGGTDTQYF.

This chain joins TRBV7-2 and TRBJ1-5; no clear D. The germline V and J ends were trimmed by 5 bases and 4 bases, with 9 bases remaining between them. CDR1 and CDR2 (germline): SGHTA, FQGNSA. This CDR3 has 13 amino acids. Here the CDR3 reads CASSIRGNQPQHF. The CDR3 DNA is TGTGCCAGCAGCATTAGAGGGAATCAGCCCCAGCATTTT.

The gene calls are TRBV29-1 and TRBJ2-7; D is unresolved. Germline V gives CDR1 SQVTM, CDR2 ANQGSEA. V was clipped by 4 bases and J by 3 bases, with 10 bases between them. CDR3 size: 12 residues. The CDR3 loop is CSVVRQDYEQYF. The CDR3 bases are TGCAGCGTTGTGCGTCAGGACTACGAGCAGTACTTC.

There are a few counts of this clone. The chain employs TRBV19 and TRBJ2-1; unclear D gene. In germline, CDR1 is LNHDA, CDR2 SQIVND (reference sequence). This CDR3 spans 15 amino acids. V lost 0 bases and J 2 bases, leaving 8 bases between the germline ends. DNA for the CDR3: TGTGCCAGTAGTATAGATTTTGGCCCCTACAATGAGCAGTTCTTC. Encoded protein: CASSIDFGPYNEQFF.

This chain links TRBV9 with TRBJ1-2; 7 bases match TRBD1. The CDR3 has 15 amino acids. Germline lookup yields CDR1 SGDLS and CDR2 YYNGEE. With 3 bases clipped from V and 3 bases from J, the junction kept 8 bases outside the gene matches. In nucleotides, the CDR3 is TGTGCCAGCAGCGCCAACAGGGGTGTAGACTATGGCTACACCTTC. This sequence encodes CASSANRGVDYGYTF.

This clone was seen a handful of times. V and J are TRBV5-1 and TRBJ1-4; D is uncertain. The CDR3 sequence is 15 residues long. V was clipped by 1 base and J by 2 bases, with 9 bases between them. Germline V gene sequence: CDR1 SGHRS, CDR2 YFSETQ. In DNA form, the CDR3 reads TGCGCCAGCAGCTTGAGCACAGTTACTAATGAAAAACTGTTTTTT. Protein sequence: CASSLSTVTNEKLFF.

This chain links TRBV9 with TRBJ2-3; 9 positions match TRBD1. Looked up from germline, CDR1 is SGDLS and CDR2 is YYNGEE. The V segment lost 1 base and the J segment 3 bases; nucleotides outside the gene matches: 9. This CDR3 has 17 amino acids. The CDR3 bases are TGTGCCAGCAGCGTACAACAGGGGGCGATGATGACAGATACGCAGTATTTT. It codes for CASSVQQGAMMTDTQYF.

This clone was picked up a small number of times. The V and J genes are TRBV6-2 or TRBV6-3 and TRBJ2-1; tentatively, D is TRBD1 (6 bases). V lost 4 bases and J 2 bases, leaving 12 bases between the germline ends. This CDR3 comprises 15 residues. Germline V gene data show CDR1 as MNHEY and CDR2 as SVGEGT. The CDR3: CASSSLGGAYNEQFF. DNA for the CDR3: TGTGCCAGCAGTTCACTAGGGGGAGCCTACAATGAGCAGTTCTTC.

The rearrangement joins TRBV18 to TRBJ1-3; D is undetermined. CDR1 and CDR2 from the germline V gene are KGHSH and LQKENI. Trimming removed 3 bases from V and 0 bases from J, with 12 bases in between. The CDR3 is 16 residues long. CDR3 in amino acids: CASSPLLEGSGNTIYF. CDR3 in DNA: TGTGCCAGCTCACCTCTCCTCGAGGGCTCTGGAAACACCATATATTTT.

This clone has just one count. The DNA of the CDR3 is TGTGCCAGCTCACCCCTTCCCGCCTACGAGCAGTACTTC. This translates into CASSPLPAYEQYF. The chain links TRBV18 to TRBJ2-7; D unclear. The CDR3 length is 13 residues. Germline V gene data show CDR1 as KGHSH and CDR2 as LQKENI. V lost 3 bases and J lost 2, with 8 bases in between.

This chain links TRBV6-1 with TRBJ2-5; 7 bases are a match to TRBD1. Germline assignment: CDR1 MNHNS and CDR2 SASEGT. Losses at the gene ends were 0 bases for V and 4 bases for J; bases not matched to a gene: 5. The CDR3 is made up of 15 amino acids. CDR3 coding DNA: TGTGCCAGCAGTGAAGCGACAGGGTTCGGAGAGACCCAGTACTTC. Encoded protein: CASSEATGFGETQYF.

This clone was found a few times. The sample contains more than one DNA sequence encoding this CDR3. The rearrangement links TRBV5-1 to TRBJ1-1; no firm D call. Trimming left V 5 bases short and J 2 bases short, with 13 bases between. The CDR3 has 14 amino acids. CDR1 SGHRS and CDR2 YFSETQ come from the germline V gene. The CDR3 is CASSLGSGNTEAFF. For the CDR3, the DNA is TGCGCCAGCAGTCTTGGGAGTGGTAACACTGAAGCTTTCTTT.

V gene TRBV14 combines with J gene TRBJ1-4; TRBD1 might be the D (5 bases). V lost 1 base and J 8 bases, leaving 14 bases between the germline ends. Germline lookup yields CDR1 SGHDN and CDR2 FVKESK. The CDR3 runs 15 residues. CDR3 protein: CASSQVRGLDEKLFF. The CDR3 DNA reads TGTGCCAGCAGCCAAGTCCGGGGACTGGACGAAAAACTGTTTTTT.

This clone was detected once. This sequence may be a read error, since a much larger clone differs from it by one base. The same CDR3 also results from other DNA sequences found in this sample. This chain links TRBV5-5 with TRBJ2-3; 9 bases are a match to TRBD2. This CDR3 spans 16 amino acids. Germline V gives CDR1 SGHKS, CDR2 YYEKEE (reference sequence). The trim removed 7 bases at V and 14 bases at J, leaving 23 bases unmatched. DNA of the CDR3: TGTGCCAGCTGCTGGGGCGGGGGCGGGAGGGCCCTCCCTGGGTATTTT. This translates into CASCWGGGGRALPGYF. Full variable domain (outside the CDR3, taken from reference TRBV5-5 and TRBJ2-3): DAGVTQSPTHLIKTRGQQVTLRCSPISGHKSVSWYQQVLGQGPQFIFQYYEKEERGRGNFPDRFSARQFPNYSSELNVNALLLGDSALYLCASCWGGGGRALPGYFGPGTRLTVL.

J is TRBJ2-3 and V is TRBV18, with D maybe TRBD2 (6 bases). The CDR3 runs 13 residues. Germline values: CDR1 KGHSH, CDR2 LQKENI. With 9 bases removed from V and 2 bases from J, the gap between germline ends came to 12 bases. CDR3 amino acids: CASSGGVTDTQYF. CDR3 DNA: TGTGCCAGTTCAGGAGGGGTCACAGATACGCAGTATTTT.

This clone was observed a few times. V usage is TRBV5-6 and J usage is TRBJ1-6; D uncertain. There are 12 residues in the CDR3. CDR1 is SGHDT and CDR2 is YYEEEE in the germline V gene. V was trimmed by 6 bases and J by 6 bases, leaving 7 bases between them. CDR3 sequence: CASTHSNSPLHF. The DNA of the CDR3 is TGTGCCAGCACCCACAGTAATTCACCCCTCCACTTT. Full variable domain (outside the CDR3, taken from reference TRBV5-6 and TRBJ1-6): DAGVTQSPTHLIKTRGQQVTLRCSPKSGHDTVSWYQQALGQGPQFIFQYYEEEERQRGNFPDRFSGHQFPNYSSELNVNALLLGDSALYLCASTHSNSPLHFGNGTRLTVT.